The rows below give T cell receptor beta chains drawn from one sample of a study of T cell responses to AZD1222 COVID-19 vaccine. Method: immunoSEQ multiplex PCR; TCRdb's copy keeps in-frame clones and lacks some. The data show about 93,000 clones, with roughly nine tenths seen just once and around 2.8% held by the top ten. This specimen was peripheral blood, taken on day 0 of MenACWY control vaccination. The source of these receptors is an adult in good health. The CDR3 runs from the conserved cysteine through the conserved F or W. Each record gives: J gene, clone size, V gene, D gene, CDR3 protein, CDR3 DNA. D genes are given only for firm matches. Clone sizes are given selectively: once, few, many, or a class where the clone is expanded.

TRBJ1-2	-	TRBV9	-	CASSVGAELYGYTF	TGTGCCAGCAGCGTAGGGGCAGAGCTCTATGGCTACACCTTC
TRBJ2-1	-	TRBV4-2	-	CASSQVENEQFF	TGTGCCAGCAGCCAAGTTGAAAATGAGCAGTTCTTC
TRBJ1-3	-	TRBV6-1	-	CASSEALSGTGNTIYF	TGTGCCAGCAGTGAAGCGCTCTCGGGTACTGGAAACACCATATATTTT
TRBJ1-2	-	TRBV5-1	-	CASSLATKGGDGYTF	TGCGCCAGCAGCTTGGCCACAAAGGGGGGTGATGGCTACACCTTC
TRBJ2-1	-	TRBV7-2	-	CASSLTTYNEQFF	TGTGCCAGCAGCCTAACTACCTACAATGAGCAGTTCTTC
TRBJ2-7	-	TRBV6-1	-	CASSELITVGAYEQYF	TGTGCCAGCAGTGAATTAATCACAGTCGGAGCCTACGAGCAGTACTTC
TRBJ1-1	-	TRBV6-6	TRBD1	CASSTGTGNTEAFF	TGTGCCAGCAGCACAGGGACAGGGAACACTGAAGCTTTCTTT
TRBJ1-3	-	TRBV5-6	-	CASSSLRTSGNTIYF	TGTGCCAGCAGCTCACTGCGTACCTCTGGAAACACCATATATTTT
TRBJ2-3	-	TRBV5-6	TRBD2	CASSWGTSGFTDTQYF	TGTGCCAGCAGCTGGGGGACTAGCGGATTCACAGATACGCAGTATTTT
TRBJ1-2	-	TRBV27	TRBD1	CASRGQGVYGYTF	TGTGCCAGCAGAGGACAGGGAGTCTATGGCTACACCTTC
TRBJ1-6	-	TRBV4-3	-	CASSQVGQSNSPLHF	TGCGCCAGCAGCCAAGTTGGGCAGTCTAATTCACCCCTCCACTTT
TRBJ2-3	-	TRBV30	TRBD1	CAWSARDRDNTQYF	TGTGCCTGGAGTGCCCGGGACAGGGACAATACGCAGTATTTT
TRBJ1-1	once	TRBV7-8	-	CASSPGGRINTEAFF	TGTGCCAGCAGCCCTGGGGGACGGATAAACACTGAAGCTTTCTTT
TRBJ2-5	-	TRBV7-3	-	CASSLGGNQETQYF	TGTGCCAGCAGCTTAGGGGGGAACCAAGAGACCCAGTACTTC
TRBJ2-5	-	TRBV7-2	-	CASSSRETQYF	TGTGCCAGCAGCTCCAGAGAGACCCAGTACTTC
TRBJ1-1	-	TRBV11-3	-	CASSLEAGVRVRGTEAFF	TGTGCCAGCAGCTTAGAGGCGGGCGTCCGGGTGAGGGGAACTGAAGCTTTCTTT
TRBJ1-2	-	TRBV30	TRBD1	CAWQQGAHYGYTF	TGTGCCTGGCAACAGGGGGCCCACTATGGCTACACCTTC
TRBJ1-5	-	TRBV6-2/TRBV6-3	-	CASSYIGGHSNQPQHF	TGTGCCAGCAGTTACATCGGGGGGCATAGCAATCAGCCCCAGCATTTT
TRBJ2-6	-	TRBV3-1/TRBV3-2	-	CASYPPRAGANVLTF	TGTGCCAGCTATCCACCCCGGGCCGGGGCCAACGTCCTGACTTTC
TRBJ1-2	-	TRBV5-1	TRBD1	CASSLTGTGGSNYGYTF	TGCGCCAGCAGCTTGACAGGGACAGGGGGCTCTAACTATGGCTACACCTTC
TRBJ1-2	-	TRBV20-1	-	CSASPWGNYGYTF	TGCAGTGCTAGTCCATGGGGAAACTATGGCTACACCTTC
TRBJ2-7	-	TRBV2	-	CASSEVYEQYF	TGTGCCAGCAGTGAAGTCTACGAGCAGTACTTC
TRBJ2-1	-	TRBV5-4	-	CASSSPLDSQQFF	TGTGCCAGCAGCTCTCCCCTAGATAGCCAGCAGTTCTTC
TRBJ1-3	-	TRBV28	-	CASSGRQSSGNTIYF	TGTGCCAGCAGTGGTAGACAGAGCTCTGGAAACACCATATATTTT
TRBJ1-2	-	TRBV7-9	-	CASSLSPLDYGYTF	TGTGCCAGCAGCTTATCACCCCTCGACTATGGCTACACCTTC
TRBJ1-4	-	TRBV6-5	TRBD1	CASSRTTGEGEKLFF	TGTGCCAGCAGTAGGACGACAGGGGAGGGAGAAAAACTGTTTTTT
TRBJ1-2	-	TRBV6-5	-	CASTLGGAGNYGYTF	TGTGCCAGCACCCTGGGGGGGGCGGGGAACTATGGCTACACCTTC
TRBJ1-1	-	TRBV30	TRBD1	CAWSPRGRGNTEAFF	TGTGCCTGGAGTCCCAGGGGGCGCGGGAACACTGAAGCTTTCTTT
TRBJ2-5	-	TRBV5-6	-	CASSPDRETQYF	TGTGCCAGCAGCCCCGACCGGGAGACCCAGTACTTC
TRBJ2-5	-	TRBV29-1	-	CSVGPPQETQYF	TGCAGCGTTGGTCCCCCCCAAGAGACCCAGTACTTC
TRBJ1-1	-	TRBV29-1	-	CSVEGEYTEAFF	TGCAGCGTTGAAGGGGAATACACTGAAGCTTTCTTT
TRBJ1-2	-	TRBV20-1	-	CSADQYGYTF	TGCAGTGCGGACCAGTATGGCTACACCTTC
TRBJ1-5	-	TRBV29-1	TRBD1	CSASAGTDQPQHF	TGCAGCGCGTCGGCAGGGACAGATCAGCCCCAGCATTTT
TRBJ2-3	once	TRBV9	TRBD2	CASSVGVSGGARDTQYF	TGTGCCAGCAGCGTAGGGGTTAGCGGGGGGGCAAGGGATACGCAGTATTTT
TRBJ1-3	once	TRBV7-9	-	CASSLAGSGNTIYF	TGTGCCAGCAGCTTAGCAGGGTCTGGAAACACCATATATTTT
TRBJ2-2	few	TRBV24-1	-	CATSDFEITENTGELFF	TGTGCCACCAGTGATTTTGAGATCACAGAAAACACCGGGGAGCTGTTTTTT
TRBJ1-1	-	TRBV6-5	-	CASSYRQPNTEAFF	TGTGCCAGCAGTTACAGGCAGCCGAACACTGAAGCTTTCTTT
TRBJ2-3	-	TRBV5-6	TRBD1	CASSLPGQGAGDTQYF	TGTGCCAGCAGCTTGCCCGGACAGGGGGCCGGGGATACGCAGTATTTT
TRBJ2-7	-	TRBV28	-	CASKDNKQGWYEQYF	TGTGCCAGCAAGGACAACAAACAGGGTTGGTACGAGCAGTACTTC
TRBJ2-5	once	TRBV9	TRBD1	CASSVSGQGAGETQYF	TGTGCCAGCAGCGTATCAGGACAGGGAGCCGGAGAGACCCAGTACTTC
TRBJ2-1	-	TRBV19	-	CASSWGTTYNEQFF	TGTGCCAGTAGTTGGGGGACAACCTACAATGAGCAGTTCTTC